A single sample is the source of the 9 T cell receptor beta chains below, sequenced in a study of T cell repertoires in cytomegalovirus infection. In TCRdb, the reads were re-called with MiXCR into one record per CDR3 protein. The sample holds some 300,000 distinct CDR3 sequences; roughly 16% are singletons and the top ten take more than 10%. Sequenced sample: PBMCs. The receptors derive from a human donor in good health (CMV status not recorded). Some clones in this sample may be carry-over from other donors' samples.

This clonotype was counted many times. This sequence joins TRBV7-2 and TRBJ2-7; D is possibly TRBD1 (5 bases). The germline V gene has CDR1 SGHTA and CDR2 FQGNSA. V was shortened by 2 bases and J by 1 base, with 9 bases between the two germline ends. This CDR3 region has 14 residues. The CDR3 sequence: CASSLMTVSYEQYF. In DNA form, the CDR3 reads TGTGCCAGCAGCTTAATGACAGTTTCCTACGAGCAGTACTTC.

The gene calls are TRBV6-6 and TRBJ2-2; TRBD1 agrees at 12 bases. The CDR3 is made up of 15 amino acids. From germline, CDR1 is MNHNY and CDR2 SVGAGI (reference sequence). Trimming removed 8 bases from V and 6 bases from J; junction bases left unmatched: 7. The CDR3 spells CASRTGTGGAGELFF. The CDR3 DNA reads TGTGCCAGCCGAACCGGGACAGGGGGCGCCGGGGAGCTGTTTTTT.

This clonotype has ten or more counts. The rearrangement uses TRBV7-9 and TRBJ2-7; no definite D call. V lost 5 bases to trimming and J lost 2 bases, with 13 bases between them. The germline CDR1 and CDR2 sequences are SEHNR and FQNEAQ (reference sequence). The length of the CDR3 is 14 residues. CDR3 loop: CASSPVHDAYEQYF. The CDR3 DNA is TGTGCCAGCAGCCCGGTCCATGATGCCTACGAGCAGTACTTC.

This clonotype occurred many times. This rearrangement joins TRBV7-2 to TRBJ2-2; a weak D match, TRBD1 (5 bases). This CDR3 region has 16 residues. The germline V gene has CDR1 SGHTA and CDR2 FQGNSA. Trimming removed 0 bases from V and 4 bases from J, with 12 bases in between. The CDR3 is CASSLAAGYGTGELFF. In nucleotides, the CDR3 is TGTGCCAGCAGCTTAGCTGCAGGGTACGGCACCGGGGAGCTGTTTTTT.

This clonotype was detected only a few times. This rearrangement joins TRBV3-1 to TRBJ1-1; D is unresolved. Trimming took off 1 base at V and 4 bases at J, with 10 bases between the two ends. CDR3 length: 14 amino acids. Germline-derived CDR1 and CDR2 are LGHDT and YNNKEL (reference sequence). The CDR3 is CASSQGWAGTEAFF. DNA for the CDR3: TGTGCCAGCAGCCAAGGATGGGCGGGCACTGAAGCTTTCTTT.

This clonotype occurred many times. The chain's CDR3 is CASSLSGGRYEQYF. The CDR3 DNA reads TGTGCCAGCAGCTTAAGCGGGGGGAGATACGAGCAGTACTTC. V and J are TRBV7-2 and TRBJ2-7, with 9 positions matching TRBD2. J was trimmed by 4 bases and V by 2 bases; bases with no gene match: 3. This CDR3 is built from 14 residues. Germline V lookup: CDR1 SGHTA, CDR2 FQGNSA.

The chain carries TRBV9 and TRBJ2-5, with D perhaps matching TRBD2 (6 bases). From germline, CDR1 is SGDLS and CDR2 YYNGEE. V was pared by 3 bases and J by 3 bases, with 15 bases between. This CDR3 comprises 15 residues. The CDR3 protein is CASSARLGPKETQYF. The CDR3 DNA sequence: TGTGCCAGCAGCGCCCGACTAGGGCCCAAAGAGACCCAGTACTTC.

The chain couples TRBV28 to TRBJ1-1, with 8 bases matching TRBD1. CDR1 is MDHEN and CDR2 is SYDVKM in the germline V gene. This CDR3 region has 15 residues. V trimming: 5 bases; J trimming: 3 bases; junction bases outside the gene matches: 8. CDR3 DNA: TGTGCCAGCAGTCTTGGACAGGGCGGGTACACTGAAGCTTTCTTT. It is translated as CASSLGQGGYTEAFF.

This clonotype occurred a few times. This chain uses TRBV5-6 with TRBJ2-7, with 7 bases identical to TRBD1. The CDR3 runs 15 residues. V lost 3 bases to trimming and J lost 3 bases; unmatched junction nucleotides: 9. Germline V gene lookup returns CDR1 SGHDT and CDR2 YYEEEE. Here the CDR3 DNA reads TGTGCCAGCAGCTCACCGGACAGGTGGAACTACGAGCAGTACTTC. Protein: CASSSPDRWNYEQYF.